The 6 T cell receptor beta chains below were found in one sample sequenced in a study of T cells in Graves' hyperthyroidism and ophthalmopathy. Amplified regions were TCR beta CDR3 sequences from RNA transcripts. The HTBI primer set drove a first-round RT-PCR of the TCR CDR3. TCRdb reanalysed the multiplex PCR reads using MiXCR and keeps one entry per CDR3 protein. The top ten hold 34% of the sample, which has some 320,000 distinct CDR3 sequences, roughly 13% seen once. The sample consisted of blood. The source is a woman aged 40 to 49 with Graves' ophthalmopathy.

In this sample, this clonotype turned up many times. The gene calls are TRBV5-1 and TRBJ2-7, with D uncertain. The CDR3 consists of 11 residues. V lost 4 bases, J lost 3 bases, and 5 bases lay in between. Per germline, CDR1 SGHRS and CDR2 YFSETQ. The CDR3: CASSNRYEQYF. The CDR3, as DNA: TGCGCCAGCAGCAACCGCTACGAGCAGTACTTC.

This clonotype appeared a few times. The genes are TRBV5-1 and TRBJ1-2; weak D call: TRBD1 (6 bases). Trimming removed 0 bases at V and 2 bases at J, with 11 bases between. Looked up from germline, CDR1 is SGHRS and CDR2 is YFSETQ. The CDR3 is 15 amino acids. DNA of the CDR3: TGCGCCAGCAGCTTGGCGGGGGACATAAACTATGGCTACACCTTC. This sequence encodes CASSLAGDINYGYTF.

A note on this clonotype: At one end, the junction sequence differs from germline, possibly due to a read error. CDR3 bases: TGTGCCTGCAGCTTAGCGGGTAGCTCCTACAATGAGCAGTTCTTC. The encoded protein is CACSLAGSSYNEQFF. The chain recombines TRBV7-9 with TRBJ2-1; 7 bases fit TRBD2. The CDR3 has 15 amino acids. The V gene's germline CDR1 is SEHNR and CDR2 FQNEAQ (reference sequence).

The table lists this clonotype with many counts. The chain links TRBV30 to TRBJ1-3; D possibly corresponds to TRBD1 (5 bases). Germline CDR1 GTSNPN, CDR2 SVGIG (reference sequence). V dropped 2 bases and J dropped 2 bases, with 7 bases sitting between them. CDR3 length: 13 amino acids. In DNA form, the CDR3 reads TGTGCCTGGAGTCCGGGGGCTGGAAACACCATATATTTT. As protein: CAWSPGAGNTIYF.

This clonotype has at least ten counts. This chain joins TRBV11-2 and TRBJ2-7, with D uncertain. Germline V gene lookup returns CDR1 SGHAT and CDR2 FQNNGV. Trimming pared 8 bases from V and 2 bases from J, leaving 19 bases between. This CDR3 spans 15 amino acids. In nucleotides, the CDR3 is TGTGCCAGCTCCCAAGAGCTGGGATGGGCCTACGAGCAGTACTTC. As protein: CASSQELGWAYEQYF.

There are many counts of this clonotype. The V call is TRBV6-1, the J call TRBJ1-1, with D tentatively TRBD1 (5 bases). CDR1 is MNHNS and CDR2 is SASEGT in the germline V gene. The CDR3 is 14 residues long. With 6 bases removed from V and 1 base from J, the gap between germline ends came to 12 bases. This CDR3 is CASSGGTANTEAFF. DNA of the CDR3: TGTGCCAGCAGCGGAGGGACGGCGAACACTGAAGCTTTCTTT.